This TCR beta chain was profiled in a study of T-cell memory formation after mild COVID-19. Findings of the study overall: Confirmation was lacking for SARS-CoV-2 specificity of second-wave clones that peaked on day 37.

This CDR3 contains 12 residues. Looked up from germline, CDR1 is DFQATT and CDR2 is SNEGSKA (reference sequence). V lost 8 bases, J lost 2 bases, and 13 bases lay in between. This clonotype was counted only a few times. The target antigen is unknown. Constant-segment primers and 5'RACE yielded cDNA libraries for TCR alpha and TCR beta, each carrying sample barcodes and UMIs. TCRdb reanalysed the 5' RACE reads using MiXCR and keeps one entry per CDR3 protein. The data hold about 600,000 distinct CDR3 sequences, with roughly 20% observed a single time. This clonotype was obtained from an adult woman who had mild COVID-19 (a few samples of this study predate the infection). Cell type and time point are not known. The chain carries TRBV20-1 and TRBJ2-7, with D perhaps TRBD1 (5 bases). Specimen: PBMCs or a T cell subset sorted from them (not recorded which). The CDR3 is CSNRRHPYEQYF. The CDR3 bases are TGCAGTAACAGGCGGCACCCCTACGAGCAGTACTTC.